This record concerns one TCR beta chain sequence. Its specificity is unknown. The germline V gene has CDR1 KGHSH and CDR2 LQKENI. CDR3 length: 19 residues. V shed 3 bases and J 0 bases; nucleotides not matched to a gene: 6. These data come from a study of cytomegalovirus exposure and HLA in healthy donors. Study-wide findings and caveats: Under in vitro conditions, three CMV-associated chains were confirmed as specific for CMV antigens. In a later analysis, TCR beta V- and J-gene trimming was associated with a missense DCLRE1C variant. Among immune exposure information, only CMV serostatus was available.

Primers included in the PCR were 60 Vbeta and 13 Jbeta primers. Sequenced by immunoSEQ multiplex PCR; TCRdb stores in-frame clones only, minus some. The data show under 200,000 clones, about 80% seen once. Healthy bone marrow donors made up the donor group. The source is a middle-aged woman in good health and CMV-seronegative. Specimen: PBMCs. The chain employs TRBV18 and TRBJ2-1, with 15 bases matching TRBD2. CDR3 nucleotides: TGTGCCAGCTCACCTCCCGGGACTAGCGGGGGGTCCTCCTACAATGAGCAGTTCTTC. Translating gives CASSPPGTSGGSSYNEQFF.